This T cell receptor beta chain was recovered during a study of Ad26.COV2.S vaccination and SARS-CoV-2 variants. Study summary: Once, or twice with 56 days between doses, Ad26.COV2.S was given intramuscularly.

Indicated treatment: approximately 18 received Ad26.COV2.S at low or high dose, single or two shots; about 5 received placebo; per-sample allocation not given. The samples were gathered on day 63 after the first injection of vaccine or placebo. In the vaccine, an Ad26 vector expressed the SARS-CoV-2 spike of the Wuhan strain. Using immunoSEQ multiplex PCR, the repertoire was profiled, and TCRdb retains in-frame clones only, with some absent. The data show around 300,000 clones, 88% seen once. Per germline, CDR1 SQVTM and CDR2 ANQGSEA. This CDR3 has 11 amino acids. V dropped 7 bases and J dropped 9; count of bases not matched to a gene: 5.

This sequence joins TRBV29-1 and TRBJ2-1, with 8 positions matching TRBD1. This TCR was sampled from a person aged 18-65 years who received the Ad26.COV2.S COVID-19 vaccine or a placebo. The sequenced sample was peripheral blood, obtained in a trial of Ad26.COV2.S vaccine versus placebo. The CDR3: CSGDRSGEQFF. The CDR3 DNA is TGCAGCGGGGACAGGTCGGGTGAGCAGTTCTTC.